A single sample gave rise to the 16 T cell receptor beta chains below, sequenced in a study of blood T cells in healthy people across ages. A second about 6 to 12 cycle PCR used barcoded and J-beta primers. TCRdb processed the 5' RACE reads anew with MiXCR; each CDR3 protein has one entry. The repertoire consists of just over 800,000 distinct CDR3 sequences, with approximately 67% occurring once and the leading ten covering around 30%. Sequenced sample: blood. Every receptor here comes from a young man in good health.

This clonotype has only one observation. J is TRBJ2-3 and V is TRBV7-8; perhaps D is TRBD1 or TRBD2 (5 bases each). Germline CDR1 SGHVS, CDR2 FQNEAQ. The CDR3 totals 15 residues. Trimming shortened V by 7 bases and J by 0 bases, and 14 bases separated the two germline ends. CDR3 sequence: CASTPGRPSTDTQYF. CDR3 DNA sequence: TGTGCCAGCACCCCGGGACGCCCTAGCACAGATACGCAGTATTTT.

The chain has TRBV7-9 and TRBJ2-4; TRBD1 matches at 7 bases. The DNA end is a closer match to TRBJ2-5, so the J assignment may be wrong. Germline V gene data show CDR1 as SEHNR and CDR2 as FQNEAQ (reference sequence). This CDR3 is 16 amino acids long. CDR3 sequence: CASSPYRQGRWETQYF. Written as DNA, the CDR3 is TGTGCCAGCAGCCCCTACCGACAGGGAAGATGGGAGACCCAGTACTTC.

To note about this clonotype: The junction differs from germline at one of its ends, possibly a read error. V gene TRBV29-1 combines with J gene TRBJ1-2, with TRBD1 matching over 7 bases. The germline V gene has CDR1 SQVTM and CDR2 ANQGSEA. The CDR3 length is 17 residues. The CDR3 loop is CGVEDHPWAGGSNGYTF. For the CDR3, the DNA is TGCGGCGTTGAAGATCACCCGTGGGCAGGGGGAAGCAATGGCTACACCTTC. Combining the CDR3 with reference TRBV29-1 and TRBJ1-2 gives the whole variable domain SAVISQKPSRDICQRGTSLTIQCQVDSQVTMMFWYRQQPGQSLTLIATANQGSEATYESGFVIDKFPISRPNLTFSTLTVSNMSPEDSSIYLCGVEDHPWAGGSNGYTFGSGTRLTVV.

This clonotype appeared a single time. The chain recombines TRBV20-1 with TRBJ2-3, with TRBD2 matching over 8 bases. Germline V lookup: CDR1 DFQATT, CDR2 SNEGSKA (reference sequence). CDR3 length: 14 amino acids. V gave up 5 bases and J gave up 1 base; unmatched junction bases: 5. For the CDR3, the DNA is TGCAGTGCTCCCAGCGGGGGACGCACAGATACGCAGTATTTT. It yields the protein CSAPSGGRTDTQYF.

The count of this clonotype is one. The CDR3 DNA sequence: TGTGCCAGCCAGGGGGTAGCAACTAATGAAAAACTGTTTTTT. Its protein is CASQGVATNEKLFF. This chain links TRBV28 with TRBJ1-4, with 7 bases lining up with TRBD1. This CDR3 is 14 amino acids long. V lost 8 bases, J lost 0 bases, and 3 bases stayed unmatched. CDR1 and CDR2 (germline): MDHEN, SYDVKM.

The chain uses TRBV27 and TRBJ2-3; perhaps TRBD2 as D (6 bases). The CDR3 extends over 14 amino acids. Germline V gene data show CDR1 as MNHEY and CDR2 as SMNVEV (reference sequence). V was cut by 6 bases and J by 3 bases, with 13 bases left in between. This chain's CDR3 is CASRGRGGTDTQYF. CDR3 bases: TGTGCCAGCAGGGGGCGGGGAGGTACAGATACGCAGTATTTT.

The chain joins TRBV2 to TRBJ1-4; D unclear. The CDR3 is 14 amino acids. The germline V gene encodes CDR1 SNHLY and CDR2 FYNNEI. Deletions cut 8 bases from V and 7 bases from J, with 17 bases between. The CDR3 reads CASHWRAVSEKLFF. CDR3 bases: TGTGCCAGCCATTGGCGGGCGGTATCTGAAAAACTGTTTTTT.

The sample holds a few counts of this clonotype. This chain connects TRBV29-1 to TRBJ2-5; D gene unclear. CDR1 is SQVTM and CDR2 is ANQGSEA in the germline V gene. The CDR3 sequence is 12 residues long. V was clipped by 4 bases and J by 4 bases, with 10 bases between them. CDR3 sequence: CSVVKVRETQYF. CDR3 DNA sequence: TGCAGCGTTGTAAAGGTTCGAGAGACCCAGTACTTC.

The chain has TRBV12-3 or TRBV12-4 and TRBJ2-5; either TRBD1 or TRBD2 may supply D (6 bases each). The DNA end is more similar to TRBJ2-7, so the J call may be wrong. CDR3 length: 15 residues. The chain's CDR3 is CASSRDEEGVAEQYF. The CDR3 region has the DNA TGTGCCAGCAGTCGTGACGAGGAGGGGGTTGCCGAGCAGTACTTC.

The sample holds many counts of this clonotype. The gene calls are TRBV29-1 and TRBJ2-3; D not resolved. This CDR3 contains 13 residues. Trimming took off 0 bases at V and 8 bases at J, with 12 bases between the two ends. Per the germline V gene, CDR1 is SQVTM and CDR2 is ANQGSEA. The CDR3 here is CSVEDLRRGTQYF. The CDR3 region has the DNA TGCAGCGTTGAAGATCTCCGTCGCGGTACGCAGTATTTT.

This clonotype was recorded a few times. The chain uses TRBV9 and TRBJ2-1; D is unresolved. Germline V gene data show CDR1 as SGDLS and CDR2 as YYNGEE. Trimming took 0 bases from V and 6 from J, leaving 16 bases between them. CDR3 length equals 16 residues. The CDR3 reads CASSVAPTAAVNEQFF. The DNA for the CDR3 is TGTGCCAGCAGCGTAGCTCCTACGGCGGCCGTCAATGAGCAGTTCTTC.

The chain combines TRBV20-1 with TRBJ2-4, with a weak D call TRBD1 (6 bases). Trimming stripped 4 bases from V and 0 bases from J, with 19 bases between. The CDR3 sequence is 17 residues long. Per the germline V gene, CDR1 is DFQATT and CDR2 is SNEGSKA (reference sequence). The CDR3 sequence is CSAKPTPGTLAKNIQYF. CDR3 bases: TGCAGTGCTAAACCAACCCCCGGGACACTAGCCAAAAACATTCAGTACTTC.

This clonotype was detected only a few times. The chain links TRBV10-3 to TRBJ2-7; 10 positions agree with TRBD1. J gave up 2 bases and V 4 bases, and 8 bases lay outside the gene matches. CDR3 size: 16 residues. CDR1 and CDR2 (germline): ENHRY, SYGVKD. This CDR3 reads CAISGRDRGLTYEQYF. Here the CDR3 DNA reads TGTGCCATCAGTGGCCGGGACAGGGGCCTTACCTACGAGCAGTACTTC.

This sequence joins TRBV7-9 and TRBJ2-7; 10 nucleotides agree with TRBD1. This CDR3 contains 14 residues. Germline loops: CDR1 SEHNR, CDR2 FQNEAQ (reference sequence). With 6 bases clipped from V and 2 bases from J, the junction kept 4 bases outside the gene matches. In DNA, the CDR3 is TGTGCCAGCAGGATAGACAGGGGGCCCTACGAGCAGTACTTC. This gives the protein CASRIDRGPYEQYF.

This clonotype was recorded at least ten times. This chain joins TRBV4-3 and TRBJ1-6; possibly TRBD1 for D (5 bases). The germline V gene has CDR1 LGHNA and CDR2 YSLEER. The CDR3 totals 15 residues. The V gene lost 4 bases and the J gene lost 8 bases, with 15 bases spanning the gap. The CDR3 bases are TGCGCCAGCAGCCCGCTACGAGGGGCGGATTCACCCCTCCACTTT. Translation gives CASSPLRGADSPLHF.

This rearrangement joins TRBV6-5 to TRBJ1-5; no clear D. CDR3 length: 15 residues. Germline assignment: CDR1 MNHEY and CDR2 SVGAGI. V was clipped by 10 bases and J by 8 bases, with 24 bases between them. Written as DNA, the CDR3 is TGTGCCACGGCGGCTTTATCGGAGCTGAATGAGCCCCAGCATTTT. Translation gives CATAALSELNEPQHF.